A selection of T cell receptor beta chains follows, all from one sample in a study of cytomegalovirus exposure and HLA in healthy donors. The table came from immunoSEQ multiplex PCR; TCRdb's copy has only in-frame clones and leaves some out. The sample includes around 99,000 clones, around 82% of them seen just once. What was sequenced was PBMCs. The receptors were sampled from a man aged 40-50 years in good health and CMV-seronegative. CDR3s include the opening cysteine and the closing phenylalanine or tryptophan. The D gene is left open where the match is weak. Size is omitted from some rows. Given values are once, few, many or a class for expanded clones.

V gene	J gene	D gene	clone size	CDR3 protein	CDR3 DNA
TRBV7-9	TRBJ2-1	-	-	CASSTRPSDSYNEQFF	TGTGCCAGCAGCACCCGACCTAGCGACTCCTACAATGAGCAGTTCTTC
TRBV19	TRBJ1-5	-	-	CASSIRGPVVPQHF	TGTGCCAGTAGTATAAGGGGCCCCGTTGTGCCCCAGCATTTT
TRBV29-1	TRBJ1-2	-	few	CSVGGQLYGYTF	TGCAGCGTTGGCGGCCAGCTCTATGGCTACACCTTC
TRBV19	TRBJ1-5	-	-	CASSDSPLGNQPQHF	TGTGCCAGTTCTGACAGCCCCCTCGGCAATCAGCCCCAGCATTTT
TRBV30	TRBJ2-2	TRBD2	-	CAWRGGGQNTGELFF	TGTGCCTGGAGGGGCGGGGGGCAGAACACCGGGGAGCTGTTTTTT
TRBV6-6	TRBJ1-6	-	once	CASSYSERSPLHF	TGTGCCAGCAGTTACTCAGAGAGGTCACCCCTCCACTTT
TRBV5-1	TRBJ2-2	-	-	CASSWQGNTGELFF	TGCGCCAGCAGCTGGCAGGGGAACACCGGGGAGCTGTTTTTT
TRBV4-1	TRBJ2-7	TRBD1	-	CASSQGGQTYEQYF	TGCGCCAGCAGCCAAGGGGGACAGACCTACGAGCAGTACTTC
TRBV2	TRBJ2-7	TRBD2	-	CASSGVRGGVSYEQYF	TGTGCCAGCAGTGGTGTACGGGGGGGCGTTTCCTACGAGCAGTACTTC
TRBV10-2	TRBJ2-2	TRBD2	-	CASALLAGGPNTGELFF	TGCGCCAGCGCTCTACTAGCGGGGGGGCCGAACACCGGGGAGCTGTTTTTT
TRBV28	TRBJ1-5	-	-	CASSQSLQPQHF	TGTGCCAGCAGTCAAAGCCTGCAGCCCCAGCATTTT